Below, 20 T cell receptor beta chains from the same sample are listed, as sequenced in a study of chemoradiotherapy in HPV16-positive cancers. Clones were sequenced by immunoSEQ multiplex PCR, and TCRdb holds only the in-frame ones, with some missing. Of about 8,100 clones listed, 60% to 85% are singletons. Collection of the sample occurred from a patient who underwent chemoradiotherapy. The receptors here all came from a human donor with HPV-associated anogenital cancer.

The rearrangement links TRBV18 to TRBJ1-3; 7 bases are shared with TRBD1. CDR3 length equals 15 residues. Unmatched junction bases numbered 2, after V lost 3 bases and J lost 0 bases. The germline V gene encodes CDR1 KGHSH and CDR2 LQKENI. The CDR3 nucleotides read TGTGCCAGCTCACCGGGACAGTTCTCTGGAAACACCATATATTTT. Protein: CASSPGQFSGNTIYF.

The rearrangement links TRBV6-4 to TRBJ2-2; weak D call: TRBD1 (6 bases). The V end was cut by 3 bases, the J end by 3 bases, with 8 bases between. Germline assignment: CDR1 MRHNA and CDR2 SNTAGT. The length of the CDR3 is 14 residues. CDR3 region: CASSEKGDTGELFF. As DNA, the CDR3 is TGTGCCAGCAGTGAGAAGGGGGACACCGGGGAGCTGTTTTTT.

This clone was detected a few times. The genes are TRBV6-4 and TRBJ2-2, with 8 nucleotides matching TRBD1. The germline gives CDR1 MRHNA, CDR2 SNTAGT. V gave up 8 bases and J gave up 5 bases; unmatched junction bases: 7. CDR3 size: 14 residues. DNA for the CDR3: TGTGCCAGCCGATCAGGGGGCGAAACCGGGGAGCTGTTTTTT. As protein: CASRSGGETGELFF.

This chain joins TRBV28 and TRBJ1-1; D is perhaps TRBD1 (5 bases). Germline CDR1 is MDHEN and CDR2 is SYDVKM. The CDR3 runs to 11 residues. V lost 5 bases to trimming and J lost 5 bases, with 6 bases between them. CDR3: CASSEGTEAFF. DNA of the CDR3: TGTGCCAGCAGTGAGGGGACTGAAGCTTTCTTT.

This rearrangement joins TRBV29-1 to TRBJ2-5; D is undetermined. The CDR3 spans 13 residues. Germline V gene lookup returns CDR1 SQVTM and CDR2 ANQGSEA. V lost 0 bases, J lost 3 bases, and 8 bases lay in between. CDR3 sequence reads: CSVEELGEETQYF. CDR3 coding DNA: TGCAGCGTTGAAGAACTGGGCGAAGAGACCCAGTACTTC.

This sequence joins TRBV28 and TRBJ2-1, with D unclear. Trimming removed 3 bases from V and 2 bases from J, with 11 bases in between. Germline V gene sequence: CDR1 MDHEN, CDR2 SYDVKM. The CDR3 loop spans 15 amino acids. DNA of the CDR3: TGTGCCAGCAGTTTTTACAGCGAGACCTACAATGAGCAGTTCTTC. This encodes CASSFYSETYNEQFF.

This rearrangement joins TRBV7-2 to TRBJ2-7; weak D call: TRBD1 (6 bases). The CDR3 runs 14 residues. Trimming shortened V by 2 bases and J by 0 bases, and 8 bases separated the two germline ends. Germline lookup yields CDR1 SGHTA and CDR2 FQGNSA. CDR3 region: CASSLQQGSYEQYF. CDR3 nucleotides: TGTGCCAGCAGCTTACAACAGGGCTCCTACGAGCAGTACTTC.

The chain employs TRBV11-2 and TRBJ2-5; D gene ambiguous. The CDR3 is 15 residues long. CDR1 SGHAT and CDR2 FQNNGV come from the germline V gene. Between the trimmed V and J ends, which lost 3 bases and 4 bases, there was a span of 15 bases. The CDR3 region is CASSFFYLGRETQYF. The CDR3 DNA is TGTGCCAGCAGCTTCTTCTATTTAGGAAGAGAGACCCAGTACTTC.

This rearrangement joins TRBV6-5 to TRBJ2-7, with D possibly matching TRBD2 (6 bases). The germline CDR1 and CDR2 sequences are MNHEY and SVGAGI. V was cut by 2 bases and J by 0 bases, with 8 bases left in between. The CDR3 has 14 residues. The CDR3 is CASSYREYSYEQYF. The CDR3 DNA sequence: TGTGCCAGCAGTTACCGGGAGTACTCCTACGAGCAGTACTTC.

The chain has TRBV29-1 and TRBJ2-3; TRBD2 might be the D (7 bases). Trimming removed 8 bases at V and 2 bases at J, with 14 bases between. This CDR3 comprises 13 residues. Germline CDR1 SQVTM, CDR2 ANQGSEA. The CDR3 coding sequence is TGCAGCACAAGAGGGGGGGTCACAGATACGCAGTATTTT. It codes for CSTRGGVTDTQYF.

The chain has TRBV4-2 and TRBJ2-7, with unresolved D. The CDR3 has 12 amino acids. Trimming removed 3 bases at V and 5 bases at J, with 8 bases between. Germline V lookup: CDR1 LGHNA, CDR2 YNFKEQ. CDR3 sequence: CASSHGSNEQYF. CDR3 sequence (DNA): TGTGCCAGCAGCCACGGGTCTAACGAGCAGTACTTC.

DNA for the CDR3: TGTGCCAGCAGCTTAGCACTCACTGAAGCTTTCTTT. It is translated as CASSLALTEAFF. This chain connects TRBV7-9 to TRBJ1-1, with D unclear. CDR1 is SEHNR, CDR2 FQNEAQ, per germline (reference sequence). The CDR3 consists of 12 residues. V was trimmed by 0 bases and J by 4 bases, leaving 3 bases between them. Full variable domain (remainder filled in from reference TRBV7-9 and TRBJ1-1): DTGVSQNPRHKITKRGQNVTFRCDPISEHNRLYWYRQTLGQGPEFLTYFQNEAQLEKSRLLSDRFSAERPKGSFSTLEIQRTEQGDSAMYLCASSLALTEAFFGQGTRLTVV.

This clone is labeled medium-sized. The chain couples TRBV5-8 to TRBJ1-5; maybe TRBD1 (6 bases). The CDR3 is 15 residues long. Between the trimmed V and J ends, which lost 2 bases and 0 bases, there was a span of 9 bases. Germline CDR1 is SGHTS and CDR2 is YDEGEE. The CDR3 is CASSFQGYSNQPQHF. In DNA, the CDR3 is TGTGCCAGCAGCTTTCAGGGGTATAGCAATCAGCCCCAGCATTTT.

This clone was picked up one time. The gene calls are TRBV13 and TRBJ1-5; D is perhaps TRBD1 (6 bases). Germline CDR1 PRHDT, CDR2 FYEKMQ (reference sequence). The ends were cut back, 4 bases at V and 5 bases at J, with 15 bases in the middle. The CDR3 length is 15 residues. The CDR3 region is CASSSRETGHQPQHF. The CDR3 region has the DNA TGTGCCAGCAGCTCGAGGGAGACAGGTCATCAGCCCCAGCATTTT.

V usage is TRBV2 and J usage is TRBJ1-5, with 7 bases identical to TRBD1. The CDR3 consists of 13 residues. Germline V gene data show CDR1 as SNHLY and CDR2 as FYNNEI. V shed 5 bases, J shed 6 bases, and the junction held 4 bases outside the gene matches. CDR3 in DNA: TGTGCCAGCAGTCCGACAGGGACTCAGCCCCAGCATTTT. Translation gives CASSPTGTQPQHF.

The CDR3 is CASRSLFPAGPPNYGYTF. CDR3 nucleotides: TGTGCAAGTCGCTCTTTATTCCCCGCAGGACCGCCTAACTATGGCTACACCTTC. The J gene is TRBJ1-2, the V gene TRBV12-2. TRBV12-2 is a documented pseudogene. This CDR3 has 18 amino acids.

The genes are TRBV11-1 and TRBJ2-2, with 10 nucleotides matching TRBD1. The CDR3 has 16 amino acids. CDR1 and CDR2 from the germline V gene are SGHAT and FQDESV (reference sequence). J was trimmed by 0 bases and V by 5 bases; bases with no gene match: 3. Written as DNA, the CDR3 is TGTGCCAGCAGCCCGACAGGGGGCCCGAACACCGGGGAGCTGTTTTTT. It specifies CASSPTGGPNTGELFF.

The genes are TRBV7-2 and TRBJ1-1, with D possibly TRBD1 on 5 matching bases. CDR1 is SGHTA and CDR2 is FQGNSA in the germline V gene. This CDR3 is 18 amino acids long. Deletions cut 2 bases from V and 0 bases from J, with 19 bases between. This CDR3 reads CASSLRTGTLNVNTEAFF. The CDR3 nucleotides read TGTGCCAGCAGCTTAAGGACGGGGACCCTAAACGTGAACACTGAAGCTTTCTTT.

The rearrangement joins TRBV2 to TRBJ1-1, with 8 bases matching TRBD1. From germline, CDR1 is SNHLY and CDR2 FYNNEI. V lost 3 bases, J lost 6 bases, and 6 bases stayed unmatched. This CDR3 has 14 amino acids. CDR3 nucleotides: TGTGCCAGCAGTGATCGGACAGGGCGCTCTGAAGCTTTCTTT. It specifies CASSDRTGRSEAFF. Complete variable domain (other parts from reference TRBV2 and TRBJ1-1): EPEVTQTPSHQVTQMGQEVILRCVPISNHLYFYWYRQILGQKVEFLVSFYNNEISEKSEIFDDQFSVERPDGSNFTLKIRSTKLEDSAMYFCASSDRTGRSEAFFGQGTRLTVV.

The chain couples TRBV4-2 to TRBJ1-1; D remains unclear. CDR1 is LGHNA, CDR2 YNFKEQ, per germline. The CDR3 totals 15 residues. Trimming took off 4 bases at V and 0 bases at J, with 12 bases between the two ends. CDR3 protein: CASSPKEWMNTEAFF. CDR3 coding DNA: TGTGCCAGCAGCCCCAAGGAGTGGATGAACACTGAAGCTTTCTTT.